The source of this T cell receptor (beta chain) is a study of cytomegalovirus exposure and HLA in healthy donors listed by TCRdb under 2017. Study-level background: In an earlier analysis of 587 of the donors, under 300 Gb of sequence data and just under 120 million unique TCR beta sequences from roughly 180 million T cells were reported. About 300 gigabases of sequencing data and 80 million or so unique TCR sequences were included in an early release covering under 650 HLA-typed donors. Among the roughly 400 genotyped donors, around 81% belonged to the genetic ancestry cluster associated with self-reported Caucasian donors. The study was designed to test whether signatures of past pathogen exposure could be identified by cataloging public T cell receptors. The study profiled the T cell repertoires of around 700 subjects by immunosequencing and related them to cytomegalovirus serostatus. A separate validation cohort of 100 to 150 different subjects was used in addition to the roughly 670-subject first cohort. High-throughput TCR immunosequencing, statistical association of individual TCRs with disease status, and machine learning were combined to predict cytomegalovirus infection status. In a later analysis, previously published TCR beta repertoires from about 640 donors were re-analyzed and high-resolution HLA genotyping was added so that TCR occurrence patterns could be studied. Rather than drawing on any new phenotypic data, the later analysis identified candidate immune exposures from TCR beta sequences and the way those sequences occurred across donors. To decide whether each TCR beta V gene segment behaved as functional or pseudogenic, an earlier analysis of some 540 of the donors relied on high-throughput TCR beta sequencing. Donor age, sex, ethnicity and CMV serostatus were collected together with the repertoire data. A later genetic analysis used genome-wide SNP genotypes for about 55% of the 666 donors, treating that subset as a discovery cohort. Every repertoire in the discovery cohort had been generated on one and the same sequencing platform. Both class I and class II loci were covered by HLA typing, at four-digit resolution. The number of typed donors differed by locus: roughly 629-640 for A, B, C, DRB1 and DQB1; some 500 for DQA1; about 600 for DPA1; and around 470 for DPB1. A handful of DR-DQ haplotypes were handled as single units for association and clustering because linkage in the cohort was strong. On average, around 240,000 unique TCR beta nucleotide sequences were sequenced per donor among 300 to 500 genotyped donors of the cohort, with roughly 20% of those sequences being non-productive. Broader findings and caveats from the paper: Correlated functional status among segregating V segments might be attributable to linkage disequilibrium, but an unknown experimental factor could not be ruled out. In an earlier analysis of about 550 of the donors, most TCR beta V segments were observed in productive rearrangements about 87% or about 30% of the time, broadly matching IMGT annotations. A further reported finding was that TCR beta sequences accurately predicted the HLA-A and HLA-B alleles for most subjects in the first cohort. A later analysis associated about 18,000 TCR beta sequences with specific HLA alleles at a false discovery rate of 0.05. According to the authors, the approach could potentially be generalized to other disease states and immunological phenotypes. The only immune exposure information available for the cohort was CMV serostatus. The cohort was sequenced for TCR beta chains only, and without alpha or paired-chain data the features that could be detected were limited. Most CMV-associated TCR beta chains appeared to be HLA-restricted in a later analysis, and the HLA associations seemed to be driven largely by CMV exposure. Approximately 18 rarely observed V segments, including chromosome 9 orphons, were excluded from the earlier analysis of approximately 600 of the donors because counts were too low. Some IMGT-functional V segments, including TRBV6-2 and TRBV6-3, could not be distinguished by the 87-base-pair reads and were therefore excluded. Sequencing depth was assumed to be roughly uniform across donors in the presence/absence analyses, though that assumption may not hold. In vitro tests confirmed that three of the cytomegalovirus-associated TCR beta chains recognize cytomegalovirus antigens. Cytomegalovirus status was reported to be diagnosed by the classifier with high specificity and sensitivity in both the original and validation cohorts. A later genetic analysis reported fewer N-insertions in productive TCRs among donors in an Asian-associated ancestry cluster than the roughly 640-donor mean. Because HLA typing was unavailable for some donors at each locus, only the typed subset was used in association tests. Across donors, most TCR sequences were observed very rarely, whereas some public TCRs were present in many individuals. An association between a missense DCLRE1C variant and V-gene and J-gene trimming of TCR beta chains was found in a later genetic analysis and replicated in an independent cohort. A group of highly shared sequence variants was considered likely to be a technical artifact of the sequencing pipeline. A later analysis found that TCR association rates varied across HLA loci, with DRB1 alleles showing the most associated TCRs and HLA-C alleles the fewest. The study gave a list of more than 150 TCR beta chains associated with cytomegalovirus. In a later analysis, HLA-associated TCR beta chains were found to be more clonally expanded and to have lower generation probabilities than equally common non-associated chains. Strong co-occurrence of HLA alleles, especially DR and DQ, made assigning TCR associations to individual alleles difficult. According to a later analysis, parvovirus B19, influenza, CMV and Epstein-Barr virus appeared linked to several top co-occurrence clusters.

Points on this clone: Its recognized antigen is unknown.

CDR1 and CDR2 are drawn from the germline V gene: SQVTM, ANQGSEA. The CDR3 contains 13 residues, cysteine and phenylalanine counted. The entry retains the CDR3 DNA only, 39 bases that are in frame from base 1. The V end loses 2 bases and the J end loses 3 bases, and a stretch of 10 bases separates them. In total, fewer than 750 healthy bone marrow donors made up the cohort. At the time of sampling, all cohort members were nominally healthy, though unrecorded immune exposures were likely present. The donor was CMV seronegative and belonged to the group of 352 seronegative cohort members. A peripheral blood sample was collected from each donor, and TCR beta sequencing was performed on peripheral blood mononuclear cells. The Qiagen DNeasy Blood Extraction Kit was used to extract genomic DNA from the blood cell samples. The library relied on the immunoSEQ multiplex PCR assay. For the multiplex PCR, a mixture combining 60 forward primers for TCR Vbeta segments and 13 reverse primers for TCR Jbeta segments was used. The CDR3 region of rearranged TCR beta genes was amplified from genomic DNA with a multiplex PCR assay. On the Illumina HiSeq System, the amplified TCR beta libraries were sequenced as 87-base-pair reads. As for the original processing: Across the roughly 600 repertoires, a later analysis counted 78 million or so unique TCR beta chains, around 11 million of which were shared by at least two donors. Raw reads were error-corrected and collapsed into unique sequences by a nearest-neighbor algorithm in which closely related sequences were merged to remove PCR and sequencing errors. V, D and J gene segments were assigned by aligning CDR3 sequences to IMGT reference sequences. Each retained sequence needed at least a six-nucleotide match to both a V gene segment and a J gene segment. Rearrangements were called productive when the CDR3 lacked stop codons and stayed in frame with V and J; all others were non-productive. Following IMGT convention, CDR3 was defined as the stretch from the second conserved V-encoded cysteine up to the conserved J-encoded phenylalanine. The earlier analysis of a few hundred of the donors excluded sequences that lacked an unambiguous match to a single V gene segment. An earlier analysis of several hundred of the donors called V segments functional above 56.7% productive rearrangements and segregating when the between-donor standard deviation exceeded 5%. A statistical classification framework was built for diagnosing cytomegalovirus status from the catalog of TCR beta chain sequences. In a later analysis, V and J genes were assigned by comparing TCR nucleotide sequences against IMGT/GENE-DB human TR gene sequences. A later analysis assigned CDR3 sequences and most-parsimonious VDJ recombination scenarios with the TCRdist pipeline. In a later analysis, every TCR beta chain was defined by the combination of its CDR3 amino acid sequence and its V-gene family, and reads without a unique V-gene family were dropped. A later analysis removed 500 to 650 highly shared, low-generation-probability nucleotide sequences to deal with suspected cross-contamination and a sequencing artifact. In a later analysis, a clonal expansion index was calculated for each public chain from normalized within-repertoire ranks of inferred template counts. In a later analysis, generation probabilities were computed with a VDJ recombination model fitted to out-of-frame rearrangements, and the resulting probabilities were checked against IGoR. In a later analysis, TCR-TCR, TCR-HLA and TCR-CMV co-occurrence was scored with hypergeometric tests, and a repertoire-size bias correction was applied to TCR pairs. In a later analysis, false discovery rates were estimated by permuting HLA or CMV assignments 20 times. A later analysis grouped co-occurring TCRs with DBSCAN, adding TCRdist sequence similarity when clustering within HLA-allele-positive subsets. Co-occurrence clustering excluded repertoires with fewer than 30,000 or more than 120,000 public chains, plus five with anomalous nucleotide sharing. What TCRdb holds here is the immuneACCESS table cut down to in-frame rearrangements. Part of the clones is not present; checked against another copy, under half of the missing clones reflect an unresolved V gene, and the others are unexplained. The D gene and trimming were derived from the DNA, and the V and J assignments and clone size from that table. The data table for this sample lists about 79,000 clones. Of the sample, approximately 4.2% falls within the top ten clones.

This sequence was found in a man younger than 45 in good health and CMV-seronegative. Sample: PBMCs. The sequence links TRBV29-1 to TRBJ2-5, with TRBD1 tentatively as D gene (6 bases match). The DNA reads TGCAGCGTTGAAAGGGGACAAAAAGAGACCCAGTACTTC. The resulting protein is CSVERGQKETQYF.